This T cell receptor beta chain came from a study of Ad26.COV2.S vaccination and SARS-CoV-2 variants. Study-wide context: Donor got 5x10^10 or 1x10^11 viral particles of Ad26.COV2.S.

Treatment described: roughly 18 received Ad26.COV2.S at low or high dose, single or two shots; roughly five received placebo; per-sample allocation not given. Sampling occurred on day 63 after the first vaccine or placebo injection. In Boston, an adult donor aged 18-55 years took part. It was Wuhan-strain SARS-CoV-2 spike that the Ad26 vaccine vector expressed. V was trimmed by 6 bases and J by 8 bases, leaving 22 bases between them. Germline CDR1 reads MNHEY; CDR2 reads SMNVEV (reference sequence). The CDR3 spans 15 residues. TCRdb's copy holds only in-frame clones and misses some; the assay was immunoSEQ multiplex PCR. The table has about 680,000 clones, roughly nine tenths seen once.

The TCR comes from a person aged 18 to 65 who received the Ad26.COV2.S COVID-19 vaccine or a placebo. The sample consisted of peripheral blood, taken in a trial of Ad26.COV2.S vaccine versus placebo. The chain is built from TRBV27 and TRBJ1-2, with unresolved D. CDR3 residues: CASRATAGPLLGYTF. As DNA, the CDR3 is TGTGCCAGCAGGGCGACCGCAGGACCGTTGTTGGGCTACACCTTC.